The 12 T cell receptor beta chains below all came from one sample that was sequenced in a study of immune evolution from preneoplasia to lung adenocarcinoma. Profiled with immunoSEQ multiplex PCR; TCRdb holds only in-frame clones, not every one. The sample contains several thousand clones, 70% to 90% of which appear only once. The specimen sequenced was FFPE atypical adenomatous hyperplasia tissue from the lung. Subset given: atypical adenomatous hyperplasia (AAH), lung preneoplasia. Receptors were obtained from a person aged 70 to 85 with lung adenocarcinoma.

CDR3 in amino acids: CASSGPSDEKLFF. In DNA, the CDR3 is TGTGCCAGCAGCGGGCCCTCGGACGAAAAACTGTTTTTT. The V call is TRBV9, the J call TRBJ1-4; D uncertain. Germline CDR1 and CDR2: SGDLS and YYNGEE. The CDR3 sequence is 13 residues long. The V end lost 3 bases, the J end lost 8 bases, and 11 bases lay between the germline ends.

This chain links TRBV20-1 with TRBJ2-7; D remains ambiguous. V was pared by 2 bases and J by 3 bases, with 5 bases between. The CDR3 totals 11 residues. CDR1 DFQATT and CDR2 SNEGSKA come from the germline V gene (reference sequence). This CDR3 is CSARKFYEQYF. CDR3 nucleotide sequence: TGCAGTGCTAGAAAGTTCTACGAGCAGTACTTC.

This chain joins TRBV7-8 and TRBJ1-5, with 7 positions matching TRBD1. In germline, CDR1 is SGHVS, CDR2 FQNEAQ. This CDR3 is 15 amino acids long. J gave up 6 bases and V 5 bases, and 10 bases lay outside the gene matches. The CDR3: CASSIGQADTQPQHF. CDR3 DNA: TGTGCCAGCAGCATTGGACAGGCGGATACTCAGCCCCAGCATTTT. Using reference TRBV7-8 and TRBJ1-5 for the parts outside the CDR3, the full variable domain is GAGVSQSPRYKVAKRGQDVALRCDPISGHVSLFWYQQALGQGPEFLTYFQNEAQLDKSGLPSDRFFAERPEGSVSTLKIQRTQQEDSAVYLCASSIGQADTQPQHFGDGTRLSIL.

This rearrangement joins TRBV10-1 to TRBJ1-1; no definite D call. V was cut by 0 bases and J by 3 bases, with 5 bases left in between. The length of the CDR3 is 13 residues. Germline V gene sequence: CDR1 WNHNN, CDR2 SYGVQD (reference sequence). CDR3: CASSESRYTEAFF. CDR3 in DNA: TGCGCCAGCAGTGAGTCAAGGTACACTGAAGCTTTCTTT.

The genes are TRBV4-2 and TRBJ2-2; 7 bases align to TRBD1. Germline lookup yields CDR1 LGHNA and CDR2 YNFKEQ. CDR3 length: 19 amino acids. The trim removed 4 bases at V and 5 bases at J, leaving 19 bases unmatched. The CDR3 nucleotides are TGTGCCAGCAGCCTACGGACAGGAGAAAGGGGGAGACGGACCGGGGAGCTGTTTTTT. Amino acids: CASSLRTGERGRRTGELFF.

J is TRBJ2-7 and V is TRBV21-1; TRBD2 is taken as the D call from the table, unchecked against the DNA. TRBV21-1 is designated a pseudogene. The CDR3 has 13 amino acids. The CDR3 DNA reads as TGTGCCAGCAAACTAGCCGCCGTGCACGAGCAGTACTTC. Protein sequence: CASKLAAVHEQYF.

V gene TRBV29-1 combines with J gene TRBJ2-1; 7 bases line up with TRBD2. V shed 3 bases, J shed 0 bases, and the junction held 5 bases outside the gene matches. The CDR3 spans 15 residues. Looked up from germline, CDR1 is SQVTM and CDR2 is ANQGSEA. CDR3: CSVDVAGGSYNEQFF. Written as DNA, the CDR3 is TGCAGCGTTGATGTAGCGGGCGGCTCCTACAATGAGCAGTTCTTC.

This rearrangement joins TRBV19 to TRBJ1-2; 7 nucleotides match TRBD1. This CDR3 comprises 15 residues. Trimming cost V 5 bases and J 6 bases; bases outside gene matches: 12. CDR1 is LNHDA and CDR2 is SQIVND in the germline V gene (reference sequence). CDR3 nucleotides: TGTGCCAGTAGTTTCACAGGGGTTCGGGTCCATGGCTACACCTTC. It translates to CASSFTGVRVHGYTF.

V is TRBV11-2 and J is TRBJ2-7; D perhaps matches TRBD1 (5 bases). This CDR3 is 14 amino acids long. The germline gives CDR1 SGHAT, CDR2 FQNNGV. V lost 3 bases and J 7 bases, leaving 16 bases between the germline ends. The CDR3 DNA follows: TGTGCCAGCAGCTTCTCGGCCCAGGGTGGGGAGCAGTACTTC. It codes for CASSFSAQGGEQYF. The full variable domain, completed using reference TRBV11-2 and TRBJ2-7, is EAGVAQSPRYKIIEKRQSVAFWCNPISGHATLYWYQQILGQGPKLLIQFQNNGVVDDSQLPKDRFSAERLKGVDSTLKIQPAKLEDSAVYLCASSFSAQGGEQYFGPGTRLTVT.

This clone was seen a single time. The chain recombines TRBV4-1 with TRBJ1-1, with D possibly matching TRBD1 (6 bases). The CDR3 spans 13 residues. Germline values: CDR1 MGHRA, CDR2 YSYEKL. The V gene lost 8 bases and the J gene lost 4 bases, with 14 bases spanning the gap. CDR3 region: CASLPRGGTEAFF. CDR3 nucleotides: TGCGCCAGCCTACCAAGAGGGGGCACTGAAGCTTTCTTT.

The gene calls are TRBV7-9 and TRBJ2-3, with TRBD2 matching over 8 bases. Germline trimming cut 1 base from V and 4 bases from J; bases unmatched to any gene: 7. There are 16 residues in the CDR3. In germline, CDR1 is SEHNR, CDR2 FQNEAQ (reference sequence). The CDR3 nucleotides are TGTGCCAGCAGCTTAGTTGCGGGAGGTTTAGCAGATACGCAGTATTTT. This encodes CASSLVAGGLADTQYF.

J is TRBJ2-7 and V is TRBV11-2, with a tentative D call TRBD2 (5 bases). With 5 bases removed from V and 4 bases from J, the gap between germline ends came to 27 bases. Germline CDR1 is SGHAT and CDR2 is FQNNGV. The CDR3 runs to 18 residues. CDR3 in amino acids: CASSRTPPTRHLAYEQYF. The CDR3 nucleotides are TGTGCCAGCAGCCGAACACCCCCTACTAGGCACCTGGCTTACGAGCAGTACTTC.